Listed below are T cell receptor beta chains from one sample, sequenced in a study of T cells in Graves' hyperthyroidism and ophthalmopathy. TCRdb called the multiplex PCR reads again in MiXCR, with one record for every CDR3 protein. This table holds about 560,000 distinct CDR3 sequences, more than 15% found once. What was sequenced was blood. These receptors all come from a woman in her twenties or thirties with Graves' hyperthyroidism. Both conserved end residues are part of each CDR3. The D gene is left open where the match is weak. Clone size, where shown, is once, few, many, or a class for clones that have expanded.

>-|many|TRBV2|TRBJ2-3
TGTGCCAGCTGTCCGGACTTCCTCACAGATACGCAGTATTTT
CASCPDFLTDTQYF
>TRBD2|few|TRBV19|TRBJ2-1
TGTGCCAGTAGTGGGACTAGCGGGAGTGGCTACAATGAGCAGTTCTTC
CASSGTSGSGYNEQFF
>TRBD2|many|TRBV6-2/TRBV6-3|TRBJ2-7
TGTGCCAGCAGCCCCAGCGGGAGTGGGGAGCAGTACTTC
CASSPSGSGEQYF
>TRBD2|many|TRBV12-3/TRBV12-4|TRBJ2-2
TGTGCCAGCAGGGATAGCGGGCATTCTGATTCCGGGGAGCTGTTTTTT
CASRDSGHSDSGELFF
>-|-|TRBV7-8|TRBJ2-5
TGTGCCAGCAGCTTGTCGACAGGATGGGAGACCCAGTACTTC
CASSLSTGWETQYF
>-|many|TRBV6-6|TRBJ1-5
TGTGCCAGCAGTTACAGCCAGGGGCTCACTCAGCCCCAGCATTTT
CASSYSQGLTQPQHF
>-|many|TRBV20-1|TRBJ2-3
TGCAGTGCTAGAGGTGCAAGCGCCACAGATACGCAGTATTTT
CSARGASATDTQYF
>TRBD2|-|TRBV20-1|TRBJ2-1
TGCAGTGCTAGGGGGGGAGCGGGAGAGCAGTTCTTC
CSARGGAGEQFF
>TRBD2|-|TRBV7-6|TRBJ2-5
TGTGCCAGCAGCTCGGGACTAGCGGGAAGTGAGACCCAGTACTTC
CASSSGLAGSETQYF
>TRBD2|few|TRBV5-1|TRBJ2-2
TGCGCCAGCAGCTACACACCCACGACTAGCGGGGGGACCGGGGAGCTGTTTTTT
CASSYTPTTSGGTGELFF
>-|many|TRBV5-6|TRBJ1-5
TGTGCCAGCAGCTTGCGGGGTTTATGGAATCAGCCCCAGCATTTT
CASSLRGLWNQPQHF
>-|few|TRBV2|TRBJ1-2
TGTGCCAGCAGTGCATATGGCTACACCTTC
CASSAYGYTF
>-|-|TRBV7-9|TRBJ1-4
TGTGCCAGCAGCTTAGACCTAACATTCGGGGGAGCCAATGAAAAACTGTTTTTT
CASSLDLTFGGANEKLFF
>-|few|TRBV2|TRBJ2-7
TGTGCCAGCAGTGAGGTTTGGCAGGGGAGGTACGAGCAGTACTTC
CASSEVWQGRYEQYF
>-|many|TRBV11-2|TRBJ2-5
TGTGCCAGCAGCGTCCAGGGTTTGGGCCAAGAGACCCAGTACTTC
CASSVQGLGQETQYF
>TRBD1|many|TRBV18|TRBJ2-7
TGTGCCAGCTCACCAGGACAGGGGGGCGAGCAGTACTTC
CASSPGQGGEQYF
>-|many|TRBV6-1|TRBJ1-1
TGTGCCAGCAGTTCAAATCGTGTCGTGAACACTGAAGCTTTCTTT
CASSSNRVVNTEAFF
>TRBD2|-|TRBV30|TRBJ2-1
TGTGCCTGGACCCCGGGGAGCGGGATCTACAATGAGCAGTTCTTC
CAWTPGSGIYNEQFF
>-|few|TRBV5-1|TRBJ2-2
TGCGCCAGCAGCTACGGGACTGACACCGGGGAGCTGTTTTTT
CASSYGTDTGELFF
>TRBD2|-|TRBV6-1|TRBJ2-3
TGTGCCAGCAGTGGGGGACTAGCGGGAGATGCAGATACGCAGTATTTT
CASSGGLAGDADTQYF
>-|few|TRBV5-6|TRBJ1-5
TGTGCCAGCAGCTCTTCAGACTACGATTTCGGCAATCAGCCCCAGCATTTT
CASSSSDYDFGNQPQHF
>-|-|TRBV14|TRBJ2-1
TGTGCCAGCAGCCAAGTGCCCGGGAGCTCCTACAATGAGCAGTTCTTC
CASSQVPGSSYNEQFF
>-|-|TRBV20-1|TRBJ1-5
TGCAGTGCTATATTACAGGCGGAGGGGCCCCAGCATTTT
CSAILQAEGPQHF
>TRBD1|many|TRBV12-3/TRBV12-4|TRBJ1-5
TGTGCCAGCACCTTCAAGACAGGGGCTGGGAATCAGCCCCAGCATTTT
CASTFKTGAGNQPQHF
>-|many|TRBV18|TRBJ2-3
TGTGCCAGCTCACCACCGATGAGATTCACAGATACGCAGTATTTT
CASSPPMRFTDTQYF
>-|many|TRBV11-2|TRBJ1-5
TGTGCCAGCAGCGCCGGGACTGGTCAGCCCCAGCATTTT
CASSAGTGQPQHF
>-|many|TRBV29-1|TRBJ2-1
TGCAGCGTTGAAAGGGTCGGGATCCTCTACAATGAGCAGTTCTTC
CSVERVGILYNEQFF
>-|-|TRBV6-1|TRBJ1-1
TGTGCCAGCAGCTCCCTGGCTGGGACCACTGAAGCTTCCTTT
CASSSLAGTTEASF
>-|-|TRBV4-2|TRBJ2-3
TGTGCCAGCAGCCCACAGAGGGGCGAAATAGATACGCAGTATTTT
CASSPQRGEIDTQYF
>TRBD1|many|TRBV28|TRBJ2-4
TGTGCCAGCAGTCGGACCGGGACAGCTTCCCTAAACATTCAGTACTTC
CASSRTGTASLNIQYF
>-|-|TRBV20-1|TRBJ1-4
TGCAGTGCCCTCCGTGCCCCCGGGGGTAAAGGAAATGAAAAACTGTTTTTT
CSALRAPGGKGNEKLFF
>-|few|TRBV18|TRBJ1-2
TGTGCCAGCTCACCGGGGGGACTCGGGTATGGCTACACCTTC
CASSPGGLGYGYTF
>TRBD1|many|TRBV30|TRBJ1-1
TGTGCCTGGGACTATGGACAGGGGCGAGCTTTCTTT
CAWDYGQGRAFF
>-|-|TRBV7-9|TRBJ1-1
TGTGCCACACGTCTGGAAGCTTTCTTT
CATRLEAFF
>-|many|TRBV7-8|TRBJ2-7
TGTGCCAGCAGCTTAGCGTGGCGGGACCCGACTGGGGAGCAGTACTTC
CASSLAWRDPTGEQYF
>TRBD2|many|TRBV20-1|TRBJ2-1
TGCAGTGCCTCGGGCGGGAGACCGCATGAGCAGTTCTTC
CSASGGRPHEQFF
>-|-|TRBV6-2/TRBV6-3|TRBJ1-2
TGTGCCAGCAGCATAATCCCAAGATGGGGACACGCTAACTATGGCTACACCTTC
CASSIIPRWGHANYGYTF
>-|many|TRBV28|TRBJ1-1
TGTGCCAGCAGTCAAGGGGGGACTGAAGCTTTCTTT
CASSQGGTEAFF
>-|-|TRBV7-2|TRBJ1-5
TGTGCCAGCAGCTTGTTATTGGGCGATCAGCCCCAGCATTTT
CASSLLLGDQPQHF